The sequence of this TCR beta chain was determined in a study of T cell responses to AZD1222 COVID-19 vaccine. The study, taken as a whole, reports: Sampling captured repertoires only after the peak T cell response.

CDR3 size: 12 residues. Looked up from germline, CDR1 is WNHNN and CDR2 is SYGVQD (reference sequence). V lost 7 bases and J 8 bases, leaving 14 bases between the germline ends. Libraries were prepared by immunoSEQ multiplex PCR; TCRdb keeps only in-frame clonotypes and omits some of them. Its table lists about 140,000 clones. A word on this clone: The antigen remains undetermined.

Sequences were obtained from peripheral blood. This clonotype was obtained from an adult in good health. The chain carries TRBV10-1 and TRBJ1-2; D is possibly TRBD1 (5 bases). The CDR3 nucleotides are TGCGCCAGCAAGGAGGGGTCGGGAGGCTACACCTTC. It codes for CASKEGSGGYTF.